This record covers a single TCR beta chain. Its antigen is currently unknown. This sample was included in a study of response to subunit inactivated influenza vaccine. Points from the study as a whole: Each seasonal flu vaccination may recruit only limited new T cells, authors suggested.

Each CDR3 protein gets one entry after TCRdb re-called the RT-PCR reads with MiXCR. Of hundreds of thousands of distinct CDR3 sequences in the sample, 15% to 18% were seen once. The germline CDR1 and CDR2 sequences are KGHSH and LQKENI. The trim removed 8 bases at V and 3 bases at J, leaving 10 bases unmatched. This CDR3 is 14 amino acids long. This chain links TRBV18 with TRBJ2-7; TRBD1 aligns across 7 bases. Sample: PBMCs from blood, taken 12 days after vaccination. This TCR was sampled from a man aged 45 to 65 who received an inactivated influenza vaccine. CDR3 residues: CASGPGRQGYEQYF. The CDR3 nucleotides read TGTGCCAGCGGACCCGGTCGACAGGGCTACGAGCAGTACTTC.